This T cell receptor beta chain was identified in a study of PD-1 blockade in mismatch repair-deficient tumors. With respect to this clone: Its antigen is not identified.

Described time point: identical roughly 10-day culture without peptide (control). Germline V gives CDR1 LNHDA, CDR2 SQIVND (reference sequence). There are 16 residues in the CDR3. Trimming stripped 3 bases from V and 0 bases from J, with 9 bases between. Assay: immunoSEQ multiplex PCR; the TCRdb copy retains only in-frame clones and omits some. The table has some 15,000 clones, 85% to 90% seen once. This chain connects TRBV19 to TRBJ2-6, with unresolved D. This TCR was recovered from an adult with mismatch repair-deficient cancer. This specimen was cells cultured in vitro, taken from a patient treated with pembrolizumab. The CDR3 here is CASSILGISGANVLTF. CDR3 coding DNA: TGTGCCAGTAGTATTCTTGGTATCTCTGGGGCCAACGTCCTGACTTTC.